This entry is about one T cell receptor beta chain. Seattle's cohort entered during active infection and was followed longitudinally. In the authors' methods: How many nucleated cells were present was estimated from reference gene primer amplification. Assay: immunoSEQ multiplex PCR; the TCRdb copy retains only in-frame clones and omits some. For V, J and clone size, that table is used; D and trimming come from the DNA. The sample lists a few hundred thousand clones, around 87% seen once, with over 9.5% in the top ten. The sample is drawn from a study of blood T cell repertoires in COVID-19. Study at large: The analysed material was cDNA or gDNA that came from T cells, B-cell-depleted T cells, or PBMCs.

This CDR3 is 14 amino acids long. Looked up from germline, CDR1 is SEHNR and CDR2 is FQNEAQ (reference sequence). Trimming cost V 3 bases and J 7 bases; bases outside gene matches: 6. The sequenced sample consisted of peripheral blood. The receptor was derived from a woman aged 25-40 years with COVID-19, enrolled during active disease. The chain combines TRBV7-9 with TRBJ2-7; 10 bases align to TRBD1. The CDR3 nucleotides are TGTGCCAGCAGCTTTGACAGGGGGCATGTAGAGCAGTACTTC. As protein: CASSFDRGHVEQYF. Complete variable domain (other parts from reference TRBV7-9 and TRBJ2-7): DTGVSQNPRHKITKRGQNVTFRCDPISEHNRLYWYRQTLGQGPEFLTYFQNEAQLEKSRLLSDRFSAERPKGSFSTLEIQRTEQGDSAMYLCASSFDRGHVEQYFGPGTRLTVT.